This T cell receptor beta chain was obtained from a study of technical replicates of blood from a few donors. CDR1 MNHNS and CDR2 SASEGT come from the germline V gene. V was pared by 2 bases and J by 2 bases, with 12 bases between. The CDR3 spans 15 residues. Clones were read by immunoSEQ multiplex PCR, and TCRdb kept only the in-frame ones, dropping some. The sample has about 83,000 clones, approximately 94% seen once. This clonotype was sampled from a human donor in good health. The sequenced sample was T cells isolated from PBMCs. V gene TRBV6-1 combines with J gene TRBJ2-5, with D possibly TRBD1 on 5 matching bases. The CDR3 bases are TGTGCCAGCAGTGAAAGCACAGGAGCTCAAGAGACCCAGTACTTC. This encodes CASSESTGAQETQYF.